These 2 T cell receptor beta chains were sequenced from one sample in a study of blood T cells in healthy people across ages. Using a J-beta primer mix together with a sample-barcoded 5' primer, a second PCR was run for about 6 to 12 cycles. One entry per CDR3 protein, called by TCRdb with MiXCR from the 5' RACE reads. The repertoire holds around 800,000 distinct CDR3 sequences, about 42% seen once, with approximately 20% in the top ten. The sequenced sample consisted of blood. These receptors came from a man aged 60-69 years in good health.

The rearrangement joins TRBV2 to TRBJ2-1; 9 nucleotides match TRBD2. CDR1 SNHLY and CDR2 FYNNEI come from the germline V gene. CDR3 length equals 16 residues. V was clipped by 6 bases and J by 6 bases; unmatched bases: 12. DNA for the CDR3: TGTGCCAGCAGGGTCGTGGCTAGCGGGGTGTCCAATGAGCAGTTCTTC. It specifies CASRVVASGVSNEQFF.

The CDR3 bases are TGTGCCAGCAGCTTGGGGAAGGCCGAGCAGTATTTT. Translating it yields CASSLGKAEQYF. The chain is built from TRBV5-4 and TRBJ2-3, with no clear D. Trimming pared 0 bases from V and 11 bases from J, leaving 10 bases between. The CDR3 runs to 12 residues. The V gene's germline CDR1 is SGHNT and CDR2 YYREEE (reference sequence).